Described below is a single TCR beta chain sequence and its context. This clonotype was seen many times. Its antigen is unknown. Base quality data are lacking; no much larger clone is found one base away. The CDR3 runs 17 amino acids, cysteine and phenylalanine included. Only the CDR3 portion is preserved as DNA: 51 bases, with reading frame beginning at the first base. According to the germline V gene, CDR1 reads SGDLS and CDR2 reads YYNGEE. The germline V and J ends show losses of 4 bases and 6 bases respectively, and no gene match explains 11 bases of the junction. This specimen belongs to a study of CD8 T cells in ankylosing spondylitis (dated by TCRdb to about 2017). At the level of the whole study: T cell receptor beta repertoires were profiled in healthy donors and ankylosing spondylitis patients so that disease-linked TCR variants could be found. Peripheral blood was sampled, and synovial fluid was additionally collected from ankylosing spondylitis patients. The whole study cohort included 108 healthy donors and 25 ankylosing spondylitis patients. Study-wide conclusions, independent of this receptor: According to the report, matched synovial fluid samples from ankylosing spondylitis patients were significantly enriched for the disease-linked clones. A CD8+ phenotype was shown by the disease-linked clones, which were found at relatively low frequencies in peripheral blood. Some motif variants were previously reported in synovial fluid and blood of reactive arthritis patients, suggesting common disease-initiation mechanisms. A TCR beta motif made up of eight or nine highly homologous amino acid variants appeared to be characteristic of blood from ankylosing spondylitis patients.

Sequencing used an Illumina HiSeq 2500. Quantitative 5'-RACE with molecular barcodes was the method used to prepare the TCR beta libraries. In the source study's methods: Disease-linked TCR variants were identified with a new computational method built on a probabilistic model of VDJ rearrangement. Clones were called with MiXCR by TCRdb after fastp trimmed the public reads at Q25, and only in-frame beta chains were retained. Rows merge per CDR3 protein into single entries with the most common DNA and genes. The V and J calls were determined by TCRdb, not by the authors. For this sample the table gives some 27,000 distinct CDR3 sequences, of which about 5.3% were detected only once. The ten largest account for around 1.8% of the sample.

The sequence came from a female donor with ankylosing spondylitis or in good health (not recorded which). Here the chain combines TRBV9 and TRBJ2-7; TRBD2 lines up with 15 middle nucleotides. The source material was blood, either unsorted or a sorted T cell fraction (not recorded which). Here is the DNA: TGTGCCAGCAGCACCCGGACTAGCGGGGGGGCCCCGGGCGAGCAGTACTTC. This gives the protein CASSTRTSGGAPGEQYF. The variable domain in full, with residues beyond the CDR3 obtained from the reference TRBV9 and TRBJ2-7 genes, is DSGVTQTPKHLITATGQRVTLRCSPRSGDLSVYWYQQSLDQGLQFLIQYYNGEERAKGNILERFSAQQFPDLHSELNLSSLELGDSALYFCASSTRTSGGAPGEQYFGPGTRLTVT.